A single sample is the source of the 30 T cell receptor beta chains below, sequenced in a study of T cell repertoires in cytomegalovirus infection. TCRdb itself ran the reads through MiXCR, one entry per CDR3 protein. Here the sample spans a few hundred thousand distinct CDR3 sequences, about two fifths being singletons. The antigens of these receptors remain unknown. This specimen was cultured PBMCs, taken from culture after CMV antigen stimulation. The receptor source for this set is a human donor in good health (CMV status not recorded). Some clones in this sample may be carry-over from other donors' samples.

This chain links TRBV12-5 with TRBJ2-5; possible D gene TRBD1, 6 bases. The CDR3 consists of 14 residues. CDR1 and CDR2 from the germline V gene are LGHNT and FRNRAP. Trimming took off 4 bases at V and 4 bases at J, with 13 bases between the two ends. The CDR3 sequence is CASGSGQGRETQYF. The CDR3 DNA follows: TGTGCTAGTGGTTCCGGGCAGGGGCGAGAGACCCAGTACTTC.

J is TRBJ2-5 and V is TRBV2; 9 bases agree with TRBD2. V lost 8 bases, J lost 5 bases, and 9 bases stayed unmatched. Per germline, CDR1 SNHLY and CDR2 FYNNEI. The CDR3 runs 14 residues. CDR3 in amino acids: CASVGAGGVETQYF. In nucleotides, the CDR3 is TGTGCCAGCGTCGGGGCGGGGGGGGTCGAGACCCAGTACTTC.

This chain joins TRBV19 and TRBJ2-1; D gene uncertain. The CDR3 is 13 amino acids. CDR1 is LNHDA and CDR2 is SQIVND in the germline V gene (reference sequence). V lost 0 bases and J lost 6, with 6 bases in between. CDR3 protein: CASSIETGNEQFF. For the CDR3, the DNA is TGTGCCAGTAGTATAGAAACTGGCAATGAGCAGTTCTTC.

This clonotype is labeled as medium-sized (0.01 to 0.1%). The V and J genes are TRBV7-6 and TRBJ1-2, with D maybe TRBD1 (5 bases). CDR3 size: 16 residues. Trimming removed 1 base at V and 1 base at J, with 13 bases between. CDR1 and CDR2 (germline): SGHVS, FNYEAQ. The CDR3 is CASSLGWGTFNYGYTF. CDR3 nucleotide sequence: TGTGCCAGCAGCTTAGGTTGGGGGACCTTTAACTATGGCTACACCTTC.

This clonotype came up a few times. CDR3 nucleotide sequence: TGTGCCAGCAGTCCACAGGCTGGGGCCAACGTCCTGACTTTC. Its protein is CASSPQAGANVLTF. The chain couples TRBV12-3 or TRBV12-4 to TRBJ2-6, with D possibly being TRBD1 (5 bases). The V gene lost 5 bases and the J gene lost 2 bases, with 7 bases spanning the gap. CDR3 size: 14 residues.

In its sample, this clonotype was seen once. This chain joins TRBV5-5 and TRBJ1-3; D is uncertain. Trimming pared 6 bases from V and 2 bases from J, leaving 21 bases between. From germline, CDR1 is SGHKS and CDR2 YYEKEE (reference sequence). The length of the CDR3 is 17 residues. The CDR3 DNA is TGTGCCAGCACCATGGAGGGATCGGGAGCAGCTGGAAACACCATATATTTT. Encoded protein: CASTMEGSGAAGNTIYF.

In DNA form, the CDR3 reads TGCAGTGCTAAACCTGGAGGGGAGGCAAAAGAGACCCAGTACTTC. This gives the protein CSAKPGGEAKETQYF. This rearrangement joins TRBV20-1 to TRBJ2-5; D may be TRBD2 (6 bases). Germline assignment: CDR1 DFQATT and CDR2 SNEGSKA (reference sequence). Trimming removed 4 bases from V and 3 bases from J, with 18 bases in between. CDR3 length: 15 residues.

This clonotype was seen only once. This chain connects TRBV3-1 to TRBJ1-3; D gene unclear. Germline V lookup: CDR1 LGHDT, CDR2 YNNKEL (reference sequence). The CDR3 covers 15 residues. V was clipped by 0 bases and J by 4 bases, with 10 bases between them. The CDR3 DNA follows: TGTGCCAGCAGCCAAGACCCCGGAATGGGAAACACCATATATTTT. It translates to CASSQDPGMGNTIYF.

The chain joins TRBV12-3 or TRBV12-4 to TRBJ2-3; possibly TRBD2 for D (6 bases). V lost 5 bases to trimming and J lost 4 bases, with 16 bases between them. The CDR3 runs 15 residues. The CDR3 loop is CASSPTSRAADTQYF. CDR3 DNA sequence: TGTGCCAGCAGTCCGACTAGTCGTGCCGCAGATACGCAGTATTTT.

V is TRBV7-2 and J is TRBJ2-5, with D perhaps matching TRBD2 (5 bases). The CDR3 sequence is 11 residues long. The germline gives CDR1 SGHTA, CDR2 FQGNSA. Here the CDR3 DNA reads TGTGCAGTGGCAGGCGGGGAGACCCAGTACTTC. The encoded protein is CAVAGGETQYF.

The chain couples TRBV7-9 to TRBJ2-1; D remains ambiguous. The germline V and J ends were trimmed by 3 bases and 9 bases, with 12 bases remaining between them. Looked up from germline, CDR1 is SEHNR and CDR2 is FQNEAQ (reference sequence). The CDR3 has 13 residues. The CDR3 sequence is CASSLELLGEQFF. The CDR3 DNA reads as TGTGCCAGCAGCTTGGAGTTGTTGGGTGAGCAGTTCTTC.

The chain recombines TRBV5-5 with TRBJ2-7; TRBD1 matches 9 bases. Germline CDR1 SGHKS, CDR2 YYEKEE (reference sequence). Unmatched junction bases numbered 5, after V lost 4 bases and J lost 3 bases. This CDR3 has 14 residues. Here the CDR3 reads CASSTGQGSYEQYF. For the CDR3, the DNA is TGTGCCAGCAGCACTGGACAGGGGAGCTACGAGCAGTACTTC.

This chain connects TRBV19 to TRBJ1-1, with a weak D call TRBD1 (5 bases). From germline, CDR1 is LNHDA and CDR2 SQIVND (reference sequence). Trimming took 8 bases from V and 5 from J, leaving 18 bases between them. The CDR3 has 14 amino acids. The CDR3 DNA reads as TGTGCCAGTGGCCCCGGGGGAATGGGGACTGAAGCTTTCTTT. Translation gives CASGPGGMGTEAFF.

This clonotype occurred a few times. The chain combines TRBV27 with TRBJ1-6; 8 bases are a match to TRBD1. The V and J ends lost 0 bases and 9 bases, in that order; junction bases with no gene match: 7. This CDR3 has 16 amino acids. The germline V gene encodes CDR1 MNHEY and CDR2 SMNVEV (reference sequence). The CDR3 spells CASSLSAPGGISPLHF. The CDR3 bases are TGTGCCAGCAGTTTATCGGCTCCAGGGGGCATTTCACCCCTCCACTTT.

This chain joins TRBV6-6 and TRBJ2-1; 9 bases match TRBD1. The germline gives CDR1 MNHNY, CDR2 SVGAGI (reference sequence). J gave up 2 bases and V 5 bases, and 10 bases lay outside the gene matches. This CDR3 comprises 17 residues. In DNA form, the CDR3 reads TGTGCCAGCAGTCTCTTAGGGACAGGGACCACCTACAATGAGCAGTTCTTC. It yields the protein CASSLLGTGTTYNEQFF.

This clonotype appeared a few times. The rearrangement uses TRBV7-2 and TRBJ2-7; no clear D gene. This CDR3 has 14 residues. V lost 2 bases, J lost 5 bases, and 13 bases lay in between. Germline lookup yields CDR1 SGHTA and CDR2 FQGNSA. The CDR3 spells CASSLNGRPHEQYF. The CDR3 DNA reads as TGTGCCAGCAGCTTAAACGGAAGGCCCCACGAGCAGTACTTC.

The chain joins TRBV4-1 to TRBJ1-1; D might be TRBD1 (5 bases). Germline lookup yields CDR1 MGHRA and CDR2 YSYEKL. V lost 2 bases and J 6 bases, leaving 25 bases between the germline ends. The CDR3 has 18 residues. CDR3 sequence (DNA): TGCGCCAGCAGCCAAAACCTCGGACTCACCCTGAGGGACGCTGAAGCTTTCTTT. Its translation is CASSQNLGLTLRDAEAFF.

The chain uses TRBV27 and TRBJ2-7, with D possibly being TRBD2 (5 bases). The CDR3 loop spans 15 amino acids. The germline gives CDR1 MNHEY, CDR2 SMNVEV (reference sequence). Trimming left V 4 bases short and J 0 bases short, with 13 bases between. In DNA, the CDR3 is TGTGCCAGCAGTTCAAGGACTCGAAGCTCCTACGAGCAGTACTTC. It encodes CASSSRTRSSYEQYF.

The V call is TRBV7-1, the J call TRBJ2-1; possibly TRBD1 for D (5 bases). TRBV7-1 is an ORF, with its function uncertain. The V gene lost 5 bases and the J gene lost 7 bases, with 9 bases spanning the gap. CDR3 size: 12 residues. CDR3 DNA sequence: TGTGCCAGCAGCATGGGGCCGAATGAGCAGTTCTTC. Its protein product is CASSMGPNEQFF.

This clonotype was recorded a few times. The chain joins TRBV7-6 to TRBJ2-1; 10 nucleotides line up with TRBD1. The CDR3 sequence is 19 residues long. Germline-derived CDR1 and CDR2 are SGHVS and FNYEAQ. J gave up 7 bases and V 5 bases, and 20 bases lay outside the gene matches. The CDR3 loop is CASSPKTGGKAGASNEQFF. In DNA form, the CDR3 reads TGTGCCAGCAGCCCCAAGACAGGGGGCAAGGCGGGAGCATCAAATGAGCAGTTCTTC.

This chain joins TRBV19 and TRBJ1-1; 12 nucleotides agree with TRBD1. The ends lost 3 bases at V and 1 base at J; junction bases unmatched: 3. This CDR3 is 16 amino acids long. Germline CDR1 LNHDA, CDR2 SQIVND (reference sequence). CDR3 nucleotides: TGTGCCAGTAGTATCCGGGACAGGGGGCGGAACACTGAAGCTTTCTTT. Its protein is CASSIRDRGRNTEAFF.

The chain employs TRBV20-1 and TRBJ2-3; possibly TRBD1 for D (5 bases). This CDR3 spans 17 amino acids. Germline V gives CDR1 DFQATT, CDR2 SNEGSKA (reference sequence). The ends were cut back, 6 bases at V and 2 bases at J, with 24 bases in the middle. The CDR3 DNA sequence: TGCAGTGCCGTATCGGGTCAAGACAGAAGACCCACAGATACGCAGTATTTT. It translates to CSAVSGQDRRPTDTQYF.

A few counts support this clonotype. CDR3 sequence: CASSGATSGFTDTQYF. The CDR3 DNA is TGTGCCAGTAGCGGGGCGACTAGCGGGTTCACAGATACGCAGTATTTT. This rearrangement joins TRBV19 to TRBJ2-3, with 10 bases lining up with TRBD2. The trim removed 6 bases at V and 2 bases at J, leaving 8 bases unmatched. There are 16 residues in the CDR3. Germline CDR1 is LNHDA and CDR2 is SQIVND (reference sequence).

The chain combines TRBV4-1 with TRBJ1-3, with D uncertain. Trimming cost V 4 bases and J 3 bases, with 13 bases left between them. Per germline, CDR1 MGHRA and CDR2 YSYEKL. The CDR3 loop spans 15 amino acids. CDR3 sequence reads: CASSPAPGVGNTIYF. The CDR3 nucleotides read TGCGCCAGCAGCCCCGCCCCCGGGGTTGGAAACACCATATATTTT.

This clonotype was observed a handful of times. The chain links TRBV28 to TRBJ1-2, with a tentative D call TRBD1 (6 bases). V lost 3 bases and J lost 7, with 18 bases in between. The CDR3 is made up of 15 amino acids. Germline CDR1 and CDR2: MDHEN and SYDVKM. The CDR3 loop reads CASSLETEGVGGYTF. DNA of the CDR3: TGTGCCAGCAGTTTGGAGACCGAGGGGGTTGGTGGCTACACCTTC.

This clonotype came up a few times. CDR3 DNA sequence: TGTGCCAGCAGCTCGATCACTAGCGGGGCCCCTCGGAATGAGCAGTTCTTC. This sequence encodes CASSSITSGAPRNEQFF. The chain couples TRBV7-8 to TRBJ2-1; 10 positions agree with TRBD2. J gave up 7 bases and V 4 bases, and 13 bases lay outside the gene matches. CDR1 and CDR2 from the germline V gene are SGHVS and FQNEAQ. CDR3 length: 17 amino acids.

The rearrangement links TRBV4-3 to TRBJ2-7; no definite D call. Germline CDR1 and CDR2: LGHNA and YSLEER. V was cut by 1 base and J by 3 bases, with 16 bases left in between. The CDR3 loop spans 16 amino acids. The CDR3 loop is CASSQGTRTMGYEQYF. The CDR3 nucleotides read TGCGCCAGCAGCCAAGGGACCCGAACTATGGGCTACGAGCAGTACTTC.

The V and J genes are TRBV7-2 and TRBJ2-2; a weak D match, TRBD1 (5 bases). Germline values: CDR1 SGHTA, CDR2 FQGNSA. V shed 5 bases and J shed 5 bases, with 9 bases lying between them. The CDR3 is 13 residues long. This CDR3 is CASSPTVTGELFF. In DNA form, the CDR3 reads TGTGCCAGCAGCCCGACAGTTACCGGGGAGCTGTTTTTT.

This chain connects TRBV20-1 to TRBJ1-2; D is possibly TRBD1 (5 bases). The CDR3 totals 8 residues. The germline gives CDR1 DFQATT, CDR2 SNEGSKA (reference sequence). Trimming removed 7 bases at V and 8 bases at J, with 5 bases between. The CDR3 region has the DNA TGCAGTGGGGGCGGCTACACCTTC. It encodes CSGGGYTF.

The chain uses TRBV20-1 and TRBJ2-1; weak D call: TRBD2 (6 bases). V was trimmed by 1 base and J by 7 bases, leaving 17 bases between them. In germline, CDR1 is DFQATT, CDR2 SNEGSKA (reference sequence). The CDR3 consists of 15 residues. The DNA of the CDR3 is TGCAGTGCTAGAGGTCAAGCGGGCCGTGGTAATGAGCAGTTCTTC. Amino acids: CSARGQAGRGNEQFF.